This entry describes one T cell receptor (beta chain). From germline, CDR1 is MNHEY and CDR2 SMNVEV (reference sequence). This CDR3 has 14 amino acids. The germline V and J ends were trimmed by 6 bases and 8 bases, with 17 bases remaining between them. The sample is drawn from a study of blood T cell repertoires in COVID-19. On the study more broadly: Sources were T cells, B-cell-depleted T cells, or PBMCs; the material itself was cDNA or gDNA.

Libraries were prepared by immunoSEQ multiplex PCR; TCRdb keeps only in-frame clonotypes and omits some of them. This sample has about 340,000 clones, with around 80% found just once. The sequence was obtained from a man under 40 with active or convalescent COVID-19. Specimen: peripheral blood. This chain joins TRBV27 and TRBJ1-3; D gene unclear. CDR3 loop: CASRRAGGRDTIYF. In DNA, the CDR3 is TGTGCCAGCAGAAGGGCCGGAGGTCGGGACACCATATATTTT.